This passage covers 2 T cell receptor beta chains from one sample sequenced in a study of shared clonotypes between healthy human individuals. TCRdb keeps only in-frame clones here, not all; method: immunoSEQ multiplex PCR. The data contain roughly 1,600,000 clones, just under 99% of them seen just once; the ten biggest clones take up over 0.3%. Source material: naive CD4+ T cells sorted from blood. Subset indicated: CD45RA+ positively selected. The source of these receptors is a man aged 25 to 40 in good health.

V and J are TRBV10-1 and TRBJ2-5; tentative D call: TRBD2 (6 bases). V was trimmed by 0 bases and J by 5 bases, leaving 7 bases between them. Looked up from germline, CDR1 is WNHNN and CDR2 is SYGVQD (reference sequence). The CDR3 consists of 13 residues. CDR3 region: CASSESRGETQYF. CDR3 nucleotide sequence: TGCGCCAGCAGTGAGTCGCGGGGCGAGACCCAGTACTTC.

The chain employs TRBV5-1 and TRBJ1-1; weak D call: TRBD1 (6 bases). V gave up 3 bases and J gave up 3 bases, with 12 bases separating them. CDR3 length: 14 amino acids. Germline V lookup: CDR1 SGHRS, CDR2 YFSETQ. CDR3 amino acids: CASSSTGLDTEAFF. Written as DNA, the CDR3 is TGCGCCAGCAGCTCCACAGGGTTGGACACTGAAGCTTTCTTT.